This TCR beta chain comes out of a study of T cell responses to AZD1222 COVID-19 vaccine. General study results and limits: Among spike-specific TCRs, nearly half reportedly target unmutated variant regions.

Comments on this clone: The antigen remains unidentified.

Generated by immunoSEQ multiplex PCR, the TCRdb table keeps only in-frame clones and is missing some. The sample shows about 110,000 clones, around 91% of them seen only once. The TCR was taken from an adult who received the AZD1222 COVID-19 vaccine. The sample was peripheral blood, taken 28 days after the second AZD1222 dose.

The CDR3 DNA follows: TGCGCCAGCAGCTTGGGACAGGGTCGCGAGCAGTACTTC. As protein: CASSLGQGREQYF. V usage is TRBV5-1 and J usage is TRBJ2-7; 7 bases agree with TRBD1. The CDR3 sequence is 13 residues long. Looked up from germline, CDR1 is SGHRS and CDR2 is YFSETQ. The junction had 3 bases not matched to a gene; V was cut back by 0 bases and J by 6 bases.